This passage covers 17 T cell receptor beta chains from one sample sequenced in a study of a mutant IDH1 vaccine in newly diagnosed glioma. Assay used: immunoSEQ multiplex PCR; TCRdb lists only in-frame clones, some missing. The table has 60,000 to 75,000 clones, around nine tenths seen once. This sample's time point: week 35, safety follow-up. In the vaccine, a single dose held 300 ug of the mutant IDH1 20-mer peptide, along with topical imiquimod. These TCRs are of unknown antigen specificity. The specimen was PBMCs, collected from a glioma patient whose treatment included an IDH1 peptide vaccine. All receptors derive from a man between 25 and 39 years old with glioma.

The V and J genes are TRBV28 and TRBJ1-3; the D gene is possibly TRBD1 (6 bases). V was cut by 3 bases and J by 0 bases, with 18 bases left in between. This CDR3 is built from 18 residues. Germline CDR1 reads MDHEN; CDR2 reads SYDVKM. The CDR3 reads CASSLLGGQISSGNTIYF. DNA of the CDR3: TGTGCCAGCAGTTTGTTGGGAGGACAGATAAGCTCTGGAAACACCATATATTTT.

This clone has only a few counts. The chain joins TRBV27 to TRBJ1-1, with TRBD1 identical over 11 bases. J was trimmed by 8 bases and V by 3 bases; bases with no gene match: 2. The CDR3 is 13 residues long. Germline values: CDR1 MNHEY, CDR2 SMNVEV (reference sequence). CDR3 sequence reads: CASSFGTGGEAFF. Here the CDR3 DNA reads TGTGCCAGCAGTTTCGGGACAGGGGGGGAAGCTTTCTTT.

J is TRBJ2-4 and V is TRBV25-1; D gene uncertain. This CDR3 is 16 amino acids long. The V and J ends lost 3 bases and 7 bases respectively, with 19 bases between them. Germline loops: CDR1 MGHDK, CDR2 SYGVNS. The CDR3: CASSESGFGLGNIQYF. CDR3 coding DNA: TGTGCCAGCAGTGAGTCCGGGTTCGGTTTGGGGAACATTCAGTACTTC.

This clone was observed a handful of times. The chain combines TRBV28 with TRBJ2-5; 8 bases map to TRBD2. The CDR3 consists of 16 residues. V dropped 4 bases and J dropped 5; count of bases not matched to a gene: 12. Germline V gene sequence: CDR1 MDHEN, CDR2 SYDVKM. The CDR3 region is CASSYSATGGVETQYF. DNA of the CDR3: TGTGCCAGCAGTTACTCAGCCACGGGAGGGGTGGAGACCCAGTACTTC. Complete variable domain (other parts from reference TRBV28 and TRBJ2-5): DVKVTQSSRYLVKRTGEKVFLECVQDMDHENMFWYRQDPGLGLRLIYFSYDVKMKEKGDIPEGYSVSREKKERFSLILESASTNQTSMYLCASSYSATGGVETQYFGPGTRLLVL.

By its share, this clone is medium-sized. The chain employs TRBV28 and TRBJ2-7, with D perhaps TRBD2 (7 bases). The CDR3 contains 16 residues. The V end was cut by 8 bases, the J end by 0 bases, with 20 bases between. Germline CDR1 reads MDHEN; CDR2 reads SYDVKM. CDR3 residues: CASWESGTWISYEQYF. CDR3 nucleotide sequence: TGTGCCAGCTGGGAGAGCGGGACATGGATCTCCTACGAGCAGTACTTC.

The J gene is TRBJ1-6, the V gene TRBV15; D is unclear. Germline V gives CDR1 LNHNV, CDR2 YYDKDF (reference sequence). There are 12 residues in the CDR3. The germline V and J ends were trimmed by 0 bases and 6 bases, with 0 bases remaining between them. The CDR3 sequence is CATSRDNSPLHF. CDR3 bases: TGTGCCACCAGCAGAGATAATTCACCCCTCCACTTT.

This clone came up a few times. V usage is TRBV10-3 and J usage is TRBJ2-7; D is possibly TRBD1 (5 bases). The CDR3 spans 15 residues. Looked up from germline, CDR1 is ENHRY and CDR2 is SYGVKD. With 1 base removed from V and 5 bases from J, the gap between germline ends came to 15 bases. The CDR3 protein is CAISEFGQGHHEQYF. The CDR3 bases are TGTGCCATCAGTGAGTTTGGGCAGGGCCACCACGAGCAGTACTTC.

The V gene is TRBV29-1, the J gene TRBJ2-5; a possible D gene is TRBD1 (6 bases). V was clipped by 7 bases and J by 5 bases, with 17 bases between them. CDR3 length: 13 amino acids. Germline CDR1 reads SQVTM; CDR2 reads ANQGSEA. CDR3 region: CSATGRGWETQYF. CDR3 coding DNA: TGCAGCGCCACGGGCAGGGGATGGGAGACCCAGTACTTC.

This sequence joins TRBV28 and TRBJ2-6; D not certain. Germline CDR1 is MDHEN and CDR2 is SYDVKM. The CDR3 has 14 amino acids. V was clipped by 4 bases and J by 3 bases, with 7 bases between them. CDR3 sequence (DNA): TGTGCCAGCAGTTCCCTCCGTGGGGCCAACGTCCTGACTTTC. Encoded protein: CASSSLRGANVLTF.

CDR3 protein: CAWLGQGSSPLHF. The CDR3 nucleotides are TGTGCCTGGCTTGGACAGGGGAGTTCACCCCTCCACTTT. This chain connects TRBV30 to TRBJ1-6; 9 bases are shared with TRBD1. Germline V gives CDR1 GTSNPN, CDR2 SVGIG (reference sequence). J was trimmed by 9 bases and V by 5 bases; bases with no gene match: 5. The CDR3 is 13 amino acids.

The rearrangement joins TRBV5-1 to TRBJ2-3; 10 bases match TRBD2. V lost 3 bases, J lost 0 bases, and 1 base stayed unmatched. The germline V gene encodes CDR1 SGHRS and CDR2 YFSETQ. The CDR3 loop spans 15 amino acids. The CDR3 sequence: CASSSTSGSTDTQYF. As DNA, the CDR3 is TGCGCCAGCAGCTCGACTAGCGGGAGCACAGATACGCAGTATTTT.

V usage is TRBV4-2 and J usage is TRBJ1-4; maybe TRBD1 (5 bases). Germline V lookup: CDR1 LGHNA, CDR2 YNFKEQ. The length of the CDR3 is 14 residues. The V gene lost 4 bases and the J gene lost 12 bases, with 18 bases spanning the gap. CDR3 DNA sequence: TGTGCCAGCAGCCGGGGGACCTACGAGGCGGAACTGTTTTTT. Residues: CASSRGTYEAELFF.

The rearrangement uses TRBV5-1 and TRBJ2-3; D possibly corresponds to TRBD1 (5 bases). Germline V gives CDR1 SGHRS, CDR2 YFSETQ. The V end was cut by 5 bases, the J end by 2 bases, with 12 bases between. CDR3 length equals 14 residues. The CDR3 loop reads CASSPTENTDTQYF. CDR3 nucleotides: TGCGCCAGCAGTCCGACAGAGAACACAGATACGCAGTATTTT. The whole variable domain, filled in from reference TRBV5-1 and TRBJ2-3, reads KAGVTQTPRYLIKTRGQQVTLSCSPISGHRSVSWYQQTPGQGLQFLFEYFSETQRNKGNFPGRFSGRQFSNSRSEMNVSTLELGDSALYLCASSPTENTDTQYFGPGTRLTVL.

This clone was picked up one time. The V call is TRBV7-2, the J call TRBJ2-3; 7 bases are shared with TRBD2. The CDR3 has 15 amino acids. Germline lookup yields CDR1 SGHTA and CDR2 FQGNSA. The V and J ends lost 5 bases and 3 bases, in that order; junction bases with no gene match: 8. For the CDR3, the DNA is TGTGCCAGCAGCCCCTGGACTAGTAAGACAGATACGCAGTATTTT. This gives the protein CASSPWTSKTDTQYF.

The chain uses TRBV6-1 and TRBJ1-1, with 7 bases that match TRBD1. Germline values: CDR1 MNHNS, CDR2 SASEGT. CDR3 size: 13 residues. The junction had 3 bases not matched to a gene; V was cut back by 6 bases and J by 2 bases. The CDR3 region is CASRGTANTEAFF. CDR3 DNA: TGTGCCAGCAGGGGGACAGCCAACACTGAAGCTTTCTTT.

The CDR3, as DNA: TGTGCCAGCAGCTTATACCGGGACCATGAAAAACTGTTTTTT. Protein product: CASSLYRDHEKLFF. The rearrangement joins TRBV7-9 to TRBJ1-4; D is possibly TRBD1 (5 bases). Germline CDR1 is SEHNR and CDR2 is FQNEAQ (reference sequence). Trimming left V 2 bases short and J 6 bases short, with 10 bases between. This CDR3 region has 14 residues.

The chain combines TRBV6-4 with TRBJ2-3; TRBD1 agrees at 8 bases. The CDR3 extends over 16 amino acids. From germline, CDR1 is MRHNA and CDR2 SNTAGT. V gave up 5 bases and J gave up 4 bases; unmatched junction bases: 11. For the CDR3, the DNA is TGTGCCAGCAGTCTTCAAGGACAGGGAGGTGCAGATACGCAGTATTTT. Its protein product is CASSLQGQGGADTQYF.